This section outlines one T cell receptor beta chain sequence together with its context. Produced via immunoSEQ multiplex PCR; TCRdb's table is partial and in-frame only. The sample holds roughly 100,000 clones, 85% seen once. This record comes from a study of blood T cell repertoires in COVID-19. The wider study: Sites across the United States, Italy and Spain contributed samples from acute and convalescent COVID-19.

The CDR3 spans 16 residues. Germline CDR1 reads SEHNR; CDR2 reads FQNEAQ (reference sequence). After removal of 4 bases from V and 6 bases from J, the junction contained 11 bases not matched to a gene. This chain joins TRBV7-9 and TRBJ2-1; 8 nucleotides align to TRBD1. Sequences were obtained from peripheral blood. The TCR originated in a human donor in a cohort sampled during active COVID-19. Here the CDR3 DNA reads TGTGCCAGCAGCTGGACGGCCGGGACAGGCCCCAATGAGCAGTTCTTC. This codes for CASSWTAGTGPNEQFF.